These 13 T cell receptor beta chains were all obtained from the same sample, sequenced in a study of cytomegalovirus exposure and HLA in healthy donors listed by TCRdb under 2017. Library preparation used the immunoSEQ multiplex PCR assay. A mixture of 60 forward primers for TCR Vbeta segments and 13 reverse primers for TCR Jbeta segments was used in the multiplex PCR. Entries here come from immuneACCESS through TCRdb and include only in-frame sequences with V and J called. Some clones fail to appear in such tables; in the studies checked, an unresolved V gene covers under half of the shortfall, and the cause of the remainder is unknown. Recorded for this sample are around 130,000 clones; 8.5% to 9% of them occurred a single time. The ten largest make up 6% of the sample. The specimen was PBMCs. Receptors originate from a woman in her thirties or forties in good health and CMV-seropositive.

This clone showed up just a few times. The rearrangement links TRBV19 to TRBJ2-1, with TRBD1 matching 8 bases. Losses at the gene ends were 3 bases for V and 4 bases for J; bases not matched to a gene: 11. CDR1 is LNHDA and CDR2 is SQIVND in the germline V gene (reference sequence). This CDR3 region has 17 residues. The CDR3 coding sequence is TGTGCCAGTAGTATTATGACAGGGGTCCTACGTTACAATGAGCAGTTCTTC. Residues: CASSIMTGVLRYNEQFF.

This clone was observed a few times. The rearrangement links TRBV9 to TRBJ2-3; 11 nucleotides agree with TRBD2. The ends lost 2 bases at V and 9 bases at J; junction bases unmatched: 11. Germline V gene lookup returns CDR1 SGDLS and CDR2 YYNGEE. The CDR3 consists of 16 residues. CDR3 DNA: TGTGCCAGCAGCGTCGCGACTAGCGGGGATCTGAGGACGCAGTATTTT. This translates into CASSVATSGDLRTQYF.

The chain employs TRBV28 and TRBJ2-7, with 8 bases identical to TRBD1. Germline assignment: CDR1 MDHEN and CDR2 SYDVKM. The V segment lost 3 bases and the J segment 2 bases; nucleotides outside the gene matches: 3. The CDR3 has 14 amino acids. CDR3 sequence (DNA): TGTGCCAGCAGTTTGACAGGGGATCCCTACGAGCAGTACTTC. Translated, it gives CASSLTGDPYEQYF.

This chain links TRBV7-8 with TRBJ1-1; D is perhaps TRBD1 (5 bases). This CDR3 is 14 amino acids long. Germline CDR1 SGHVS, CDR2 FQNEAQ. The V end was cut by 2 bases, the J end by 3 bases, with 10 bases between. CDR3 loop: CASSLTGGDTEAFF. The DNA of the CDR3 is TGTGCCAGCAGCTTAACCGGAGGGGACACTGAAGCTTTCTTT.

This clone turned up a few times. The chain couples TRBV7-9 to TRBJ2-7; TRBD2 agrees at 7 bases. The CDR3 is made up of 14 amino acids. V shed 5 bases and J 0 bases; nucleotides not matched to a gene: 4. Germline CDR1 SEHNR, CDR2 FQNEAQ (reference sequence). The CDR3 region is CASSQAGLSYEQYF. As DNA, the CDR3 is TGTGCCAGCAGCCAAGCGGGGCTCTCCTACGAGCAGTACTTC.

This clone appeared a few times. The same CDR3 can be traced to other DNA sequences in this sample. The genes are TRBV9 and TRBJ2-3, with 9 bases aligning to TRBD2. The germline gives CDR1 SGDLS, CDR2 YYNGEE. The CDR3 loop spans 15 amino acids. The V segment lost 2 bases and the J segment 5 bases; nucleotides outside the gene matches: 6. The CDR3, as DNA: TGTGCCAGCAGCGTGGCGGGGGGGCGCGGAGATACGCAGTATTTT. Its protein product is CASSVAGGRGDTQYF.

This clone was counted only a few times. This chain joins TRBV6-1 and TRBJ2-5; a possible D gene is TRBD2 (6 bases). Between the trimmed V and J ends, which lost 3 bases and 5 bases, there was a span of 10 bases. This CDR3 is built from 13 residues. CDR1 is MNHNS and CDR2 is SASEGT in the germline V gene. Written as DNA, the CDR3 is TGTGCCAGCAGTGACTCTAGCGTTGAGACCCAGTACTTC. Protein sequence: CASSDSSVETQYF.

The V gene is TRBV11-2, the J gene TRBJ1-1; D remains ambiguous. Trimming took 1 base from V and 0 from J, leaving 12 bases between them. This CDR3 contains 16 residues. The germline CDR1 and CDR2 sequences are SGHAT and FQNNGV. As DNA, the CDR3 is TGTGCCAGCAGCTTAGCAGGAATTAACGTGAACACTGAAGCTTTCTTT. This encodes CASSLAGINVNTEAFF.

By share of the sample, this clone is medium-sized (0.01 to 0.1%). The rearrangement uses TRBV15 and TRBJ2-3; perhaps TRBD2 as D (6 bases). Germline CDR1 is LNHNV and CDR2 is YYDKDF (reference sequence). Between the trimmed V and J ends, which lost 3 bases and 0 bases, there was a span of 16 bases. The CDR3 totals 17 residues. CDR3 coding DNA: TGTGCCACCAGCAGGAGGAGTAGCGGCATTAGCACAGATACGCAGTATTTT. It yields the protein CATSRRSSGISTDTQYF.

This clone appeared a few times. This chain joins TRBV21-1 and TRBJ1-5. TRBV21-1 constitutes a pseudogene. The CDR3 loop spans 14 amino acids. CDR3 bases: TGTGCCAGCAGCAAAGCAACCCCCCTACAGCCCCAGCATTTT. Translated, it gives CASSKATPLQPQHF.

This clone was recorded a few times. J is TRBJ1-1 and V is TRBV7-6; D is perhaps TRBD1 (6 bases). The CDR3 contains 13 residues. Trimming shortened V by 8 bases and J by 4 bases, and 14 bases separated the two germline ends. Per the germline V gene, CDR1 is SGHVS and CDR2 is FNYEAQ. The CDR3 loop is CASPGGAGTEAFF. The CDR3 DNA reads TGTGCCAGCCCGGGGGGCGCCGGCACTGAAGCTTTCTTT.

There are a few counts of this clone. The chain uses TRBV6-6 and TRBJ1-2; D is possibly TRBD1 (5 bases). CDR1 is MNHNY and CDR2 is SVGAGI in the germline V gene (reference sequence). V gave up 5 bases and J gave up 7 bases, with 17 bases separating them. The length of the CDR3 is 14 residues. For the CDR3, the DNA is TGTGCCAGCAGTCTCAATCAGGGAAGGGGTGGCTACACCTTC. This sequence encodes CASSLNQGRGGYTF.

The chain combines TRBV7-2 with TRBJ1-1; 7 bases map to TRBD1. From germline, CDR1 is SGHTA and CDR2 FQGNSA. V was pared by 2 bases and J by 2 bases, with 8 bases of the junction left unmatched. The CDR3 totals 16 residues. The CDR3: CASSLKGGMGNTEAFF. In nucleotides, the CDR3 is TGTGCCAGCAGCTTAAAAGGGGGCATGGGAAACACTGAAGCTTTCTTT.